This T cell receptor (beta chain) was recorded in a study of blood T cell repertoires in COVID-19. Enrollees, about 18 to 95 years old, lived in 24 US areas. The CDR3 consists of 12 residues. V was trimmed by 5 bases and J by 2 bases, leaving 4 bases between them. Under the authors' procedure: It was from reference gene primer amplification that nucleated cell counts were estimated. The data were produced by immunoSEQ multiplex PCR, yet TCRdb's version contains in-frame clones alone and is incomplete. Clone size and the V and J calls come from that table; the DNA yielded D and trimming. Among more than 200,000 clones listed, about four fifths were seen once.

This TCR was sampled from a man aged 60-69 years who had recovered from COVID-19. The rearrangement links TRBV12-3 or TRBV12-4 to TRBJ1-3; D remains ambiguous. Sequences were obtained from PBMCs or T cells enriched from blood (not recorded which). CDR3 sequence reads: CASSRAGNTIYF. Here the CDR3 DNA reads TGTGCCAGCAGTAGAGCTGGAAACACCATATATTTT.